This T cell receptor (beta chain) was sequenced in a study of cytomegalovirus exposure and HLA in healthy donors. Whole-study results and caveats: Reports credit the classifier with highly specific, highly sensitive diagnosis of cytomegalovirus status.

A remark on this clone: Its antigen remains unknown.

Clones were read by immunoSEQ multiplex PCR, and TCRdb kept only the in-frame ones, dropping some. Among around 240,000 clones listed, around 90% were seen once. Deletions cut 0 bases from V and 1 base from J, with 6 bases between. The CDR3 loop spans 14 amino acids. The chain has TRBV23-1 and TRBJ1-1; D uncertain. TRBV23-1 belongs to the ORF category, with a function that is uncertain. The sample was PBMCs. The receptor was derived from a woman younger than 35 in good health and CMV-seronegative. CDR3 in DNA: TGCGCCAGCAGTCAATCGGGCAGGAACACTGAAGCTTTCTTT. Its translation: CASSQSGRNTEAFF.